This T cell receptor beta chain is from a study of control samples from healthy donors and cancer patients. Profiling relied on immunoSEQ multiplex PCR, and the TCRdb table lists in-frame clones only, not all of them. Here the sample spans 60,000 to 80,000 clones, over 75% being singletons. Looked up from germline, CDR1 is MDHEN and CDR2 is SYDVKM. CDR3 length: 15 residues. V was pared by 2 bases and J by 0 bases, with 11 bases between. The sequence was obtained from a woman between 45 and 60 years old in good health. This chain connects TRBV28 to TRBJ2-7; D gene ambiguous. Sequencing input: blood. For the CDR3, the DNA is TGTGCCAGCAGTTTAGGGTATGGCAGCTCCTACGAGCAGTACTTC. This codes for CASSLGYGSSYEQYF.